The 20 T cell receptor beta chains reported below all come from one sample, sequenced in a study of blood T cell repertoires in COVID-19. TCRdb's copy holds only in-frame clones and misses some; the assay was immunoSEQ multiplex PCR. The profile shows approximately 300,000 clones, around four fifths of them singletons. Source material: peripheral blood. The origin of the receptors is a woman aged 45-65 years with active or convalescent COVID-19.

This chain uses TRBV2 with TRBJ2-4; D uncertain. Trimming removed 4 bases at V and 6 bases at J, with 10 bases between. The CDR3 covers 13 residues. In germline, CDR1 is SNHLY, CDR2 FYNNEI. The DNA of the CDR3 is TGTGCCAGCAGTGGGGTCGGCGGAAACATTCAGTACTTC. Its translation is CASSGVGGNIQYF.

This clone was seen a few times. The chain is built from TRBV6-2 or TRBV6-3 and TRBJ1-2, with 8 nucleotides matching TRBD1. In germline, CDR1 is MNHEY, CDR2 SVGEGT. Losses at the gene ends were 2 bases for V and 5 bases for J; bases not matched to a gene: 4. The CDR3 covers 14 residues. The CDR3 sequence: CASSYNDRGYGYTF. The CDR3 DNA reads TGTGCCAGCAGTTACAACGACAGGGGATATGGCTACACCTTC.

In nucleotides, the CDR3 is TGTGCCAGCAGCTATACAGCCTACTACGAGCAGTACTTC. This codes for CASSYTAYYEQYF. The rearrangement links TRBV11-2 to TRBJ2-7, with D unclear. Germline CDR1 reads SGHAT; CDR2 reads FQNNGV. This CDR3 region has 13 residues. V lost 4 bases and J 3 bases, leaving 10 bases between the germline ends.

This clone was observed a handful of times. This rearrangement joins TRBV2 to TRBJ2-1; TRBD2 aligns across 14 bases. Unmatched junction bases numbered 9, after V lost 5 bases and J lost 0 bases. Germline lookup yields CDR1 SNHLY and CDR2 FYNNEI. The CDR3 sequence is 19 residues long. The CDR3 protein is CASSPGTSGGKGSYNEQFF. CDR3 DNA: TGTGCCAGCAGTCCGGGGACTAGCGGGGGCAAGGGCTCCTACAATGAGCAGTTCTTC.

This sequence joins TRBV7-8 and TRBJ2-3; 13 bases align to TRBD2. The germline V gene encodes CDR1 SGHVS and CDR2 FQNEAQ. V was clipped by 4 bases and J by 4 bases; unmatched bases: 8. CDR3 size: 17 residues. CDR3 region: CASSSPGLAGLADTQYF. CDR3 DNA sequence: TGTGCCAGCAGCTCCCCGGGACTAGCGGGACTGGCAGATACGCAGTATTTT. Together with reference TRBV7-8 and TRBJ2-3, the CDR3 gives the full variable domain: GAGVSQSPRYKVAKRGQDVALRCDPISGHVSLFWYQQALGQGPEFLTYFQNEAQLDKSGLPSDRFFAERPEGSVSTLKIQRTQQEDSAVYLCASSSPGLAGLADTQYFGPGTRLTVL.

The chain links TRBV18 to TRBJ1-1; no clear D. Germline CDR1 KGHSH, CDR2 LQKENI. V lost 2 bases, J lost 4 bases, and 14 bases lay in between. The CDR3 contains 15 residues. The CDR3 loop reads CASSPYVKRSTEAFF. CDR3 nucleotides: TGTGCCAGCTCACCATATGTTAAAAGGAGCACTGAAGCTTTCTTT.

This chain joins TRBV28 and TRBJ1-5; D gene ambiguous. Germline CDR1 is MDHEN and CDR2 is SYDVKM. V was shortened by 3 bases and J by 5 bases, with 11 bases between the two germline ends. CDR3 length: 14 residues. The CDR3 reads CASSFRQRHQPQHF. For the CDR3, the DNA is TGTGCCAGCAGTTTTCGTCAGAGGCATCAGCCCCAGCATTTT.

J is TRBJ1-1 and V is TRBV10-3, with D perhaps TRBD1 (6 bases). V dropped 7 bases and J dropped 1 base, with 13 bases sitting between them. The V gene's germline CDR1 is ENHRY and CDR2 SYGVKD. This CDR3 contains 14 residues. CDR3 loop: CAIKFDRRNTEAFF. The CDR3 nucleotides are TGTGCCATCAAATTTGACAGGAGGAACACTGAAGCTTTCTTT.

This chain links TRBV7-9 with TRBJ2-1, with 8 positions matching TRBD2. Germline V gives CDR1 SEHNR, CDR2 FQNEAQ (reference sequence). CDR3 length: 14 residues. The junction had 9 bases not matched to a gene; V was cut back by 6 bases and J by 8 bases. DNA of the CDR3: TGTGCCAGCAGGGCCGAGCGGGAGATGTATGAGCAGTTCTTC. Translated: CASRAEREMYEQFF.

This clone was observed a single time. The chain recombines TRBV5-1 with TRBJ2-7; TRBD1 aligns across 10 bases. This CDR3 comprises 15 residues. Per the germline V gene, CDR1 is SGHRS and CDR2 is YFSETQ. V dropped 0 bases and J dropped 3; count of bases not matched to a gene: 3. The DNA for the CDR3 is TGCGCCAGCAGCTTGGCGACAGGGGGCTTCTACGAGCAGTACTTC. This translates into CASSLATGGFYEQYF.

J is TRBJ1-2 and V is TRBV28; TRBD1 aligns across 11 bases. CDR1 and CDR2 from the germline V gene are MDHEN and SYDVKM. J lost 2 bases, V lost 5 bases, and 4 bases had no gene match. CDR3 length: 15 residues. In nucleotides, the CDR3 is TGTGCCAGCAGTCTGGGGGACAGGGGGAACTATGGCTACACCTTC. Its protein is CASSLGDRGNYGYTF.

This chain uses TRBV6-5 with TRBJ2-5; D gene unclear. V lost 6 bases and J 6 bases, leaving 11 bases between the germline ends. The CDR3 is made up of 12 amino acids. Per the germline V gene, CDR1 is MNHEY and CDR2 is SVGAGI. CDR3 amino acids: CASRTEAKTQYF. The CDR3 DNA reads TGTGCCAGCAGGACCGAGGCGAAGACCCAGTACTTC.

This rearrangement joins TRBV7-2 to TRBJ2-7, with D possibly being TRBD1 (6 bases). Germline CDR1 reads SGHTA; CDR2 reads FQGNSA. V lost 4 bases and J 6 bases, leaving 19 bases between the germline ends. The CDR3 has 15 residues. This chain's CDR3 is CASSSQTGFVGEQYF. The CDR3 coding sequence is TGTGCCAGCAGCTCACAAACAGGGTTCGTCGGCGAGCAGTACTTC.

The chain uses TRBV5-1 and TRBJ2-5, with 7 bases identical to TRBD1. V was clipped by 0 bases and J by 1 base; unmatched bases: 3. Germline V gene sequence: CDR1 SGHRS, CDR2 YFSETQ. The CDR3 consists of 15 residues. CDR3 bases: TGCGCCAGCAGCTTGGGGGACAGTCGCCAAGAGACCCAGTACTTC. Its protein product is CASSLGDSRQETQYF.

This clone has only one observation. The CDR3 reads CASSPRTSGSPEQYF. CDR3 in DNA: TGCGCCAGCAGCCCCCGGACTAGCGGGAGTCCCGAGCAGTACTTC. The V gene is TRBV5-1, the J gene TRBJ2-7, with 13 bases identical to TRBD2. The CDR3 loop spans 15 amino acids. Germline V gene lookup returns CDR1 SGHRS and CDR2 YFSETQ. The J segment lost 6 bases and the V segment lost 4 bases, leaving 7 bases of the junction unmatched.

The rearrangement joins TRBV30 to TRBJ1-1; no clear D. Germline CDR1 is GTSNPN and CDR2 is SVGIG (reference sequence). The CDR3 totals 13 residues. Trimming removed 3 bases from V and 0 bases from J, with 8 bases in between. The CDR3 reads CAWRAQLNTEAFF. The CDR3 DNA follows: TGTGCCTGGAGGGCACAGCTGAACACTGAAGCTTTCTTT.

A few counts support this clone. The rearrangement joins TRBV3-1 (or the pseudogene TRBV3-2) to TRBJ1-2; D gene uncertain. From germline, CDR1 is LGHDT and CDR2 YNNKEL (reference sequence). The CDR3 loop spans 12 amino acids. The V end lost 0 bases, the J end lost 4 bases, and 3 bases lay between the germline ends. The CDR3 DNA reads TGTGCCAGCAGCCAAGATCGCTATGGCTACACCTTC. It codes for CASSQDRYGYTF.

This clone was detected once. The rearrangement uses TRBV28 and TRBJ1-2; maybe TRBD1 (5 bases). Germline CDR1 MDHEN, CDR2 SYDVKM. The CDR3 extends over 16 amino acids. Between the trimmed V and J ends, which lost 6 bases and 7 bases, there was a span of 24 bases. The CDR3 coding sequence is TGTGCCAGCAGCGATCTGCCGGGGGACTCCGTCCGTGGCTACACCTTC. It yields the protein CASSDLPGDSVRGYTF.

V is TRBV5-1 and J is TRBJ1-1; 8 bases line up with TRBD1. J gave up 3 bases and V 4 bases, and 8 bases lay outside the gene matches. CDR1 and CDR2 (germline): SGHRS, YFSETQ. This CDR3 comprises 15 residues. CDR3 sequence: CASSLTDRGHTEAFF. The DNA of the CDR3 is TGCGCCAGCAGCCTGACCGACAGGGGTCACACTGAAGCTTTCTTT.

CDR3 DNA: TGTGCCAGTAGTATCCGTGGTCTAGCAGGGGGGATCACCGGGGAGCTGTTTTTT. It yields the protein CASSIRGLAGGITGELFF. The genes are TRBV19 and TRBJ2-2, with D possibly TRBD1 on 7 matching bases. Germline lookup yields CDR1 LNHDA and CDR2 SQIVND (reference sequence). Trimming took off 3 bases at V and 4 bases at J, with 21 bases between the two ends. CDR3 length: 18 residues.